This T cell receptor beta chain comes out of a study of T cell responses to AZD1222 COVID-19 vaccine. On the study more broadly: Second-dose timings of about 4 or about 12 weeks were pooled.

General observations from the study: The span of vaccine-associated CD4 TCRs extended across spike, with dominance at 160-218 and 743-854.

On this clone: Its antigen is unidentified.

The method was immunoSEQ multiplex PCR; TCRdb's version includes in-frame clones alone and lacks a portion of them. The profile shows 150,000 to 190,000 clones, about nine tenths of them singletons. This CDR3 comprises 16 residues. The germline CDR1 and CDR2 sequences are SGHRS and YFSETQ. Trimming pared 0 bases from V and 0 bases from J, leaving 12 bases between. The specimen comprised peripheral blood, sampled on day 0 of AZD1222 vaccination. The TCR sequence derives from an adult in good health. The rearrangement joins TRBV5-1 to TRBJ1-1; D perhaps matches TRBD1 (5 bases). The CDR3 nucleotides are TGCGCCAGCAGCTTGGACGGACACGGCCTGAACACTGAAGCTTTCTTT. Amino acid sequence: CASSLDGHGLNTEAFF.